This TCR beta chain was documented in a study of radiation and T cells in renal cell carcinoma. The assay was immunoSEQ multiplex PCR, and TCRdb's table has in-frame clones only and misses some. The sample records about 140,000 clones, approximately 87% being singletons. Specified time point: baseline pretreatment blood. This sample's treatment: 15 Gy SBRT to primary tumor, nephrectomy 4 weeks later. The tumor was a clear cell renal cell carcinoma. The CDR3 loop spans 13 amino acids. V was trimmed by 3 bases and J by 7 bases, leaving 12 bases between them. The germline V gene encodes CDR1 SEHNR and CDR2 FQNEAQ (reference sequence). This clone was detected only a few times. Its antigen is currently unknown. Study-wide findings and caveats: Top tumor clonotypes rose in blood 2 weeks post-radiation, then contracted. Pretreatment tumor biopsies were lacking, so baseline clonotypes are unknown.

The chain combines TRBV7-9 with TRBJ1-2; D remains unclear. The sample was blood, taken from a patient whose treatment included radiotherapy and nephrectomy. The source is a woman between 50 and 59 years old with renal cell carcinoma. As DNA, the CDR3 is TGTGCCAGCAGCTTGCCGGGCTCGGGTGGCTACACCTTC. This gives the protein CASSLPGSGGYTF.